Listed below are T cell receptor beta chains from one sample, sequenced in a study of blood T cell repertoires in COVID-19. Assay used: immunoSEQ multiplex PCR; TCRdb lists only in-frame clones, some missing. Among roughly 180,000 clones listed, almost 80% were seen once. Sequenced: peripheral blood. The origin of the receptors is a man in his 60s with active or convalescent COVID-19. The CDR3 runs from the conserved cysteine through the conserved F or W. Fields, in order: clone size, V gene, J gene, D gene, CDR3 protein, CDR3 DNA. D genes are given only for firm matches. Only some rows state a clone size, as once, few, many or a class for expanded clones.

once	TRBV18	TRBJ1-5	TRBD1	CASSPEQGAGSPQHF	TGTGCCAGCTCACCAGAACAGGGGGCAGGATCACCCCAGCATTTT
NA	TRBV5-1	TRBJ2-7	TRBD2	CASSQDRGTSGRRQYF	TGCGCCAGCAGCCAAGATAGGGGGACTAGCGGGAGGCGGCAGTACTTC
NA	TRBV6-1	TRBJ2-5	NA	CASSLVETQYF	TGTGCCAGCAGTTTAGTGGAGACCCAGTACTTC
NA	TRBV7-2	TRBJ2-3	NA	CASSLDSSPQYF	TGTGCCAGCAGCTTAGACTCGTCTCCGCAGTATTTT
NA	TRBV7-2	TRBJ2-7	TRBD1	CASSYGQGRREQYF	TGTGCCAGCAGCTACGGACAGGGGCGGCGGGAGCAGTACTTC
NA	TRBV9	TRBJ2-7	NA	CASSVFGGSYEQYF	TGTGCCAGCAGCGTCTTCGGAGGCTCCTACGAGCAGTACTTC
once	TRBV19	TRBJ1-5	TRBD1	CASRGQGVSNQPQHF	TGTGCCAGTAGGGGACAGGGGGTTTCCAATCAGCCCCAGCATTTT
NA	TRBV6-2/TRBV6-3	TRBJ2-1	TRBD2	CASSFLAGDFHEQFF	TGTGCCAGCAGCTTTCTAGCGGGAGATTTTCATGAGCAGTTCTTC
NA	TRBV11-1	TRBJ2-1	TRBD1	CASSPDGTGGSGEQFF	TGTGCCAGCAGCCCTGACGGGACAGGGGGCTCGGGTGAGCAGTTCTTC
once	TRBV27	TRBJ2-3	NA	CASRVTSTDTQYF	TGTGCCAGCAGGGTGACAAGCACAGATACGCAGTATTTT
NA	TRBV11-1	TRBJ2-7	NA	CASSLGGQPREQYF	TGTGCCAGCAGCCTGGGGGGACAGCCCCGGGAGCAGTACTTC
NA	TRBV13	TRBJ2-7	NA	CASSLGGGRYEQYF	TGTGCCAGCAGCTTAGGAGGCGGCCGGTACGAGCAGTACTTC
NA	TRBV18	TRBJ2-2	NA	CASSESMGAGTGELFF	TGTGCCAGCTCAGAGTCTATGGGGGCCGGCACCGGGGAGCTGTTTTTT
NA	TRBV7-3	TRBJ2-7	NA	CASSLAGSYEQYF	TGTGCCAGCAGCTTAGCAGGCTCCTACGAGCAGTACTTC
NA	TRBV7-9	TRBJ2-5	TRBD1	CASSLGQGVQETQYF	TGTGCCAGCAGCTTGGGACAGGGCGTCCAAGAGACCCAGTACTTC
NA	TRBV27	TRBJ2-2	TRBD2	CASRPPAGELGELFF	TGTGCCAGCAGACCGCCAGCGGGAGAACTCGGGGAGCTGTTTTTT
few	TRBV18	TRBJ2-1	NA	CASSSSRGAWTDNEQFF	TGTGCCAGCTCATCGTCACGGGGAGCGTGGACTGACAATGAGCAGTTCTTC
once	TRBV6-6	TRBJ1-2	TRBD1	CATKTGSYGYTF	TGTGCCACCAAGACAGGGTCCTATGGCTACACCTTC
NA	TRBV4-1	TRBJ1-2	NA	CASSQEGSPGNREDYGYTF	TGCGCCAGCAGCCAAGAAGGTAGTCCTGGGAACAGGGAAGACTATGGCTACACCTTC
few	TRBV14	TRBJ2-7	NA	CASSYTGLEQYF	TGTGCCAGCAGCTACACAGGGCTCGAGCAGTACTTC
once	TRBV7-2	TRBJ1-1	TRBD1	CASSTRRTGYGVNTEAFF	TGTGCCAGCAGCACCCGCCGGACAGGGTACGGGGTGAACACTGAAGCTTTCTTT
few	TRBV7-9	TRBJ2-7	NA	CASSLLEGANEQYF	TGTGCCAGCAGCTTACTGGAGGGGGCCAACGAGCAGTACTTC
many	TRBV4-1	TRBJ1-3	TRBD1	CASSQPDRGRGNTIYF	TGCGCCAGCAGCCAACCAGACAGGGGGCGAGGAAACACCATATATTTT
NA	TRBV4-3	TRBJ2-7	TRBD2	CASSQDRASGGDSYEQYF	TGCGCCAGCAGCCAAGATCGGGCTAGCGGGGGGGACAGCTACGAGCAGTACTTC
NA	TRBV28	TRBJ2-7	TRBD2	CASSPIAGGPSYEQYF	TGTGCCAGCAGTCCCATAGCGGGAGGCCCCTCCTACGAGCAGTACTTC
NA	TRBV28	TRBJ2-7	NA	CASSRQTWDEQYF	TGTGCCAGCAGCAGACAGACCTGGGACGAGCAGTACTTC
many	TRBV11-2	TRBJ2-1	TRBD2	CASSPIWGPSGRNEQFF	TGTGCCAGCAGCCCTATCTGGGGCCCTAGCGGGAGGAATGAGCAGTTCTTC
NA	TRBV28	TRBJ2-5	TRBD1	CASSSSGGQETQYF	TGTGCCAGCAGTTCATCAGGGGGCCAAGAGACCCAGTACTTC
few	TRBV7-2	TRBJ2-5	TRBD1	CASSLGTGYPQETQYF	TGTGCCAGCAGCCTGGGGACAGGTTACCCCCAAGAGACCCAGTACTTC
NA	TRBV4-2	TRBJ2-7	TRBD2	CASSQVGRDDEQYF	TGTGCCAGCAGCCAAGTCGGGAGGGATGACGAGCAGTACTTC
NA	TRBV21-1	TRBJ2-7	NA	CASSFPAPLAGQYEQYF	TGTGCCAGCAGCTTCCCAGCCCCCCTAGCGGGACAGTACGAGCAGTACTTC
NA	TRBV19	TRBJ1-2	NA	CASSIRGGYGYTF	TGTGCCAGTAGTATAAGGGGAGGCTATGGCTACACCTTC
NA	TRBV7-3	TRBJ1-2	NA	CASSVRQNYGYTF	TGTGCCAGCAGCGTAAGACAAAACTATGGCTACACCTTC
few	TRBV19	TRBJ1-3	NA	CASIISAGNTIYF	TGTGCCAGTATAATCTCGGCTGGAAACACCATATATTTT
NA	TRBV7-2	TRBJ2-7	TRBD1	CATRTGPEQYF	TGTGCCACCCGGACAGGGCCAGAGCAGTACTTC
NA	TRBV18	TRBJ2-7	TRBD1	CASSPRQGDEQYF	TGTGCCAGCTCACCGAGACAGGGCGACGAGCAGTACTTC
NA	TRBV28	TRBJ1-1	NA	CASSLNRETEAFF	TGTGCCAGCAGTTTAAACAGGGAGACTGAAGCTTTCTTT
many	TRBV28	TRBJ1-2	TRBD1	CASSLSRGSGYTF	TGTGCCAGCAGTTTAAGCAGGGGGTCCGGCTACACCTTC
few	TRBV5-1	TRBJ2-3	NA	CASSLGRDSITDTQYF	TGCGCCAGCAGCTTGGGGAGGGACAGCATCACAGATACGCAGTATTTT
NA	TRBV4-1	TRBJ2-1	NA	CASSQDRSSYNEQFF	TGCGCCAGCAGCCAAGATAGAAGCTCCTACAATGAGCAGTTCTTC
many	TRBV6-5	TRBJ2-7	TRBD2	CASSLRGGLYYEQYF	TGTGCCAGCAGCCTACGGGGGGGCTTATACTACGAGCAGTACTTC
once	TRBV4-1	TRBJ2-7	NA	CASSPNPRSGEREQYF	TGCGCCAGCAGCCCAAACCCCCGTAGCGGAGAGAGGGAGCAGTACTTC
NA	TRBV15	TRBJ2-1	NA	CATSRREDNEQFF	TGTGCCACCAGCCGGCGCGAGGACAATGAGCAGTTCTTC
NA	TRBV2	TRBJ2-3	NA	CASMAARSTDTQYF	TGTGCCAGCATGGCGGCGCGAAGCACAGATACGCAGTATTTT
NA	TRBV5-5	TRBJ2-7	NA	CASSLEVAQYF	TGTGCCAGCAGCTTGGAGGTAGCCCAGTACTTC
NA	TRBV12-3/TRBV12-4	TRBJ1-2	TRBD1	CASRETGGGGYTF	TGTGCCAGCAGAGAGACAGGGGGGGGTGGCTACACCTTC
NA	TRBV6-5	TRBJ2-5	NA	CATFAGYKETQYF	TGTGCCACCTTCGCCGGGTACAAAGAGACCCAGTACTTC
once	TRBV5-4	TRBJ1-1	TRBD1	CAGRRDRNTEAFF	TGTGCCGGAAGACGGGACAGGAACACTGAAGCTTTCTTT
few	TRBV9	TRBJ2-5	NA	CASSFWTEETQYF	TGTGCCAGCAGCTTCTGGACAGAAGAGACCCAGTACTTC
few	TRBV7-9	TRBJ1-5	NA	CASSLQGYNQPQHF	TGTGCCAGCAGTTTACAGGGCTACAATCAGCCCCAGCATTTT
NA	TRBV14	TRBJ2-1	TRBD2	CASSSGRFPYNEQFF	TGTGCCAGCAGCTCCGGGAGGTTCCCCTACAATGAGCAGTTCTTC
few	TRBV5-8	TRBJ2-3	TRBD2	CASSVRLAGEEDTQYF	TGTGCCAGCAGCGTCAGACTAGCGGGAGAAGAAGATACGCAGTATTTT
NA	TRBV7-9	TRBJ2-3	TRBD2	CASSPRTSPPDTQYF	TGTGCCAGCAGCCCCCGGACTAGCCCCCCAGATACGCAGTATTTT
few	TRBV6-5	TRBJ1-1	NA	CASNIYTEAFF	TGTGCCAGTAACATCTACACTGAAGCTTTCTTT
NA	TRBV27	TRBJ2-5	NA	CASSLWSSRETQYF	TGTGCCAGCAGTTTATGGTCTAGCAGGGAGACCCAGTACTTC
NA	TRBV5-1	TRBJ2-2	TRBD2	CASSLVAGGNAGELFF	TGCGCCAGCAGCTTGGTTGCGGGAGGAAACGCCGGGGAGCTGTTTTTT
NA	TRBV14	TRBJ1-1	NA	CASSILGGGTEAFF	TGTGCCAGCAGCATTTTGGGGGGGGGCACTGAAGCTTTCTTT